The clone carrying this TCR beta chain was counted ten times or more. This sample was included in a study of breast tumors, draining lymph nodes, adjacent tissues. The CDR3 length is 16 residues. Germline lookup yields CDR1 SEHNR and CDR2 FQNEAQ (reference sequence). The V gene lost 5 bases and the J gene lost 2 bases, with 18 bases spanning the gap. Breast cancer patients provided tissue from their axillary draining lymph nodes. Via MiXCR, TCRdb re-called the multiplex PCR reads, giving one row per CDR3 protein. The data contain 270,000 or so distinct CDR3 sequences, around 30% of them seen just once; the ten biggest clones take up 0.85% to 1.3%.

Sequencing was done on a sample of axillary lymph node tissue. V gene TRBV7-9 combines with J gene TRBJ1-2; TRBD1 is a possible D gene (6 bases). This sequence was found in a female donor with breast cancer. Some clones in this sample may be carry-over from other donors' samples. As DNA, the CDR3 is TGTGCCAGCAGCCCCCTCGGACAGTTGACAAACTATGGCTACACCTTC. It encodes CASSPLGQLTNYGYTF.